This TCR beta chain appears in the sequencing data of a study of read filtering for tumor transcriptome and immune sequencing. About the research overall: Whole-transcriptome libraries were prepared after DNase treatment.

This clonotype was observed many times. What it recognizes is unknown. Study-wide results and caveats: RNA-seq captured clonotypes less deeply and reliably than IR-seq. About 81.9% of IR-seq clonotypes had one read, totaling roughly 3.5% of reads; RNA-seq: 74.6% and 44.6%.

This library used roughly 400 ng RNA and molecular barcoded adaptors spanning alpha/delta and beta/gamma chains. TCRdb redid the calling of the reads with MiXCR, one entry per CDR3 protein. The repertoire includes approximately 90,000 distinct CDR3 sequences, 20% to 25% of them detected once, and 10% to 12% sits in the top ten. Material: a population of CD138-negative cells sorted from bone marrow. This sequence was found in a donor aged 40 or over with multiple myeloma.

CDR3 DNA: TGCAGCGTTGAAACGGCGGGGGGTTCTCTACAGTTCTTC. It translates to CSVETAGGSLQFF. V usage is TRBV29-1 and J usage is TRBJ2-1; TRBD2 agrees at 8 bases. Germline V lookup: CDR1 SQVTM, CDR2 ANQGSEA. Trimming cost V 2 bases and J 13 bases; bases outside gene matches: 10. This CDR3 contains 13 residues.